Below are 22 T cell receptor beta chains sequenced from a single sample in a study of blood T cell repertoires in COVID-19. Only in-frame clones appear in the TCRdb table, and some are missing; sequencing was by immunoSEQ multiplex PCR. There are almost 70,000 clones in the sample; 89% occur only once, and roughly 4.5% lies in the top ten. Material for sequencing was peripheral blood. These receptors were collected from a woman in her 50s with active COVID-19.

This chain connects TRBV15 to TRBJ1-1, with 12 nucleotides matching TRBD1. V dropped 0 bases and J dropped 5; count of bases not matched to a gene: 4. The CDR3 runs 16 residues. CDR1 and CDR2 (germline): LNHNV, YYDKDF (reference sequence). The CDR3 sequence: CATSREGTGGHTEAFF. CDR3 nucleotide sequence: TGTGCCACCAGCAGAGAAGGGACAGGGGGCCATACTGAAGCTTTCTTT.

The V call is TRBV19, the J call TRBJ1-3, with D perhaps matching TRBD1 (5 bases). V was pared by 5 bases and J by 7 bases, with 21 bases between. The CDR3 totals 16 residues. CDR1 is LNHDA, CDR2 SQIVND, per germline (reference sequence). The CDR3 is CASSVTAGERRNTIYF. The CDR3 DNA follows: TGTGCCAGTAGTGTAACCGCGGGGGAACGTCGGAACACCATATATTTT.

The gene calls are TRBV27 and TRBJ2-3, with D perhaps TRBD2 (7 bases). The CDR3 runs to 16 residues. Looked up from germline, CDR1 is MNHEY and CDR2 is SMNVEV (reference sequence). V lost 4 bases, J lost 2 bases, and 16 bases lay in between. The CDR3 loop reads CASSSPGGGNTDTQYF. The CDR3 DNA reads TGTGCCAGCAGTTCCCCGGGGGGCGGGAACACAGATACGCAGTATTTT.

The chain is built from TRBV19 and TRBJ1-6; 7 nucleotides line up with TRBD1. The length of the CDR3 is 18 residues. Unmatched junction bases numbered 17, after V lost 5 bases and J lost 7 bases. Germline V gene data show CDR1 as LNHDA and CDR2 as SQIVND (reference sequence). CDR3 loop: CASSHFGLRQGSNSPLHF. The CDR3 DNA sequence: TGTGCCAGTAGTCACTTCGGGTTGAGACAGGGATCCAATTCACCCCTCCACTTT.

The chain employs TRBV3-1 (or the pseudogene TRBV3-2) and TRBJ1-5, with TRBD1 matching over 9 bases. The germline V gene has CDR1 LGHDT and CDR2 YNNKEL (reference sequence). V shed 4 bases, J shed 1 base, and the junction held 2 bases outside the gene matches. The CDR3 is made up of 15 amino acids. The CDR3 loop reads CASSRGTGSNQPQHF. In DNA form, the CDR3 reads TGTGCCAGCAGCCGGGGGACAGGGAGCAATCAGCCCCAGCATTTT.

The CDR3 spells CASSSKTGYGETQYF. CDR3 coding DNA: TGTGCCAGCAGCTCAAAGACAGGGTATGGAGAGACCCAGTACTTC. J is TRBJ2-5 and V is TRBV5-4, with 7 bases lining up with TRBD1. CDR1 is SGHNT, CDR2 YYREEE, per germline (reference sequence). The CDR3 spans 15 residues. The ends lost 3 bases at V and 4 bases at J; junction bases unmatched: 9.

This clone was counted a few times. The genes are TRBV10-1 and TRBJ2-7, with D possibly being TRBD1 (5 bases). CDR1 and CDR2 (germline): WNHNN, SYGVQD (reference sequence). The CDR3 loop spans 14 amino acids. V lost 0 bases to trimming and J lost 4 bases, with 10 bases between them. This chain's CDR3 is CASSESGAGYEQYF. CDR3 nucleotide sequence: TGCGCCAGCAGTGAGTCAGGGGCTGGGTACGAGCAGTACTTC.

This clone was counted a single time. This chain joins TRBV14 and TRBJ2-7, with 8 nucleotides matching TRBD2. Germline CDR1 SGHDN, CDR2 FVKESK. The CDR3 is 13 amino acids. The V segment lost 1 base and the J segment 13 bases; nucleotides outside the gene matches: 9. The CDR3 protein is CASSQVGHGGEYF. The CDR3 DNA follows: TGTGCCAGCAGCCAAGTGGGGCACGGGGGGGAATACTTC. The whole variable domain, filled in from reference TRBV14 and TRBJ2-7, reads EAGVTQFPSHSVIEKGQTVTLRCDPISGHDNLYWYRRVMGKEIKFLLHFVKESKQDESGMPNNRFLAERTGGTYSTLKVQPAELEDSGVYFCASSQVGHGGEYFGPGTRLTVT.

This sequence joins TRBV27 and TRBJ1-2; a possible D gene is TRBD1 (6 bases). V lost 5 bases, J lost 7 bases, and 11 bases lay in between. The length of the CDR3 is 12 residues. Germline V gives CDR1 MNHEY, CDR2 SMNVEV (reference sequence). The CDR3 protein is CASSLQGSGYTF. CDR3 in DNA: TGTGCCAGCAGTCTACAGGGCTCTGGCTACACCTTC.

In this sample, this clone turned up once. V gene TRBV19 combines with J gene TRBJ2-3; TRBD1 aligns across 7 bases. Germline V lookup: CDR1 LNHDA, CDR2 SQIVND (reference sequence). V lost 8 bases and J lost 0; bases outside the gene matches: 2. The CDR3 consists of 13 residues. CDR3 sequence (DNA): TGTGCCAGTCGGGGACAGAGCACAGATACGCAGTATTTT. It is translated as CASRGQSTDTQYF.

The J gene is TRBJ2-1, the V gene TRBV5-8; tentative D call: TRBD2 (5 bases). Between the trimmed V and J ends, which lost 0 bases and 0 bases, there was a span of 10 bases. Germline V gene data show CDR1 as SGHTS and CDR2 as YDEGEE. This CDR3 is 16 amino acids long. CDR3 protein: CASSLAGISSYNEQFF. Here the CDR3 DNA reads TGTGCCAGCAGCTTGGCGGGGATTAGCTCCTACAATGAGCAGTTCTTC.

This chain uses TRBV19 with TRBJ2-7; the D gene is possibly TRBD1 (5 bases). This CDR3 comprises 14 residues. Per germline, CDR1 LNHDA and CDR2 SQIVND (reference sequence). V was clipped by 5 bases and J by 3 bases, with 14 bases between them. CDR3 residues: CASSSPDTRYEQYF. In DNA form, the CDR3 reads TGTGCCAGTAGTTCCCCGGACACTCGCTACGAGCAGTACTTC.

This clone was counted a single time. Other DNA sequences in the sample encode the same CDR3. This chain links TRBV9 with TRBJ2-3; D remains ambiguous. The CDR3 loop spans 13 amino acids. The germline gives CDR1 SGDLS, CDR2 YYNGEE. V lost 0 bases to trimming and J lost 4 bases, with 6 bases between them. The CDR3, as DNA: TGTGCCAGCAGCGTAGCGAGGTCAGATACGCAGTATTTT. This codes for CASSVARSDTQYF.

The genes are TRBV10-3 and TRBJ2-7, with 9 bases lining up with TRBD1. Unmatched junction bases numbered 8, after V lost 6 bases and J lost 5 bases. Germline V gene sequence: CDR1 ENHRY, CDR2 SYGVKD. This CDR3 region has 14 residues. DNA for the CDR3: TGTGCCATCAGATCCGGGACAGGGAGCGACGAGCAGTACTTC. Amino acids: CAIRSGTGSDEQYF.

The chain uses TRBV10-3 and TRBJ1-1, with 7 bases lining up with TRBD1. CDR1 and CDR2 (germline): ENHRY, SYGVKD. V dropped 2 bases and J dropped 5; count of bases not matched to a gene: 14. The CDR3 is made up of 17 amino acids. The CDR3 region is CAISEKGAGGARTEAFF. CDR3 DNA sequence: TGTGCCATCAGTGAGAAGGGGGCGGGGGGCGCGAGGACTGAAGCTTTCTTT.

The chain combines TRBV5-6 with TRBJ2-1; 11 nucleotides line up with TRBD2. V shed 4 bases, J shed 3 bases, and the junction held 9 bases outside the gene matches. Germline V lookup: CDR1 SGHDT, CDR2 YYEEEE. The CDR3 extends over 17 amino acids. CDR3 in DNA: TGTGCCAGCAGCGGGACCTGGACTAGCGGGTACTACAATGAGCAGTTCTTC. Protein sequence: CASSGTWTSGYYNEQFF.

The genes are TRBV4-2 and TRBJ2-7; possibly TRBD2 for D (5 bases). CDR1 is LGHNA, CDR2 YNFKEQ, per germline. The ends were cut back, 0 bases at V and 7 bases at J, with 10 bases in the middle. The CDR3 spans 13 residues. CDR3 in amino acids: CASSQEEAREQYF. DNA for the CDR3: TGTGCCAGCAGCCAAGAGGAGGCCCGGGAGCAGTACTTC.

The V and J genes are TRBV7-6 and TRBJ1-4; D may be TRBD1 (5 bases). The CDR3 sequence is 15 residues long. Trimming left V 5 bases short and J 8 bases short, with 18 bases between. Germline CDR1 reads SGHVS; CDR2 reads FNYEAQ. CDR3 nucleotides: TGTGCCAGCAGCCGAACCGGGGGGAGGATGGAAAAACTGTTTTTT. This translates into CASSRTGGRMEKLFF.

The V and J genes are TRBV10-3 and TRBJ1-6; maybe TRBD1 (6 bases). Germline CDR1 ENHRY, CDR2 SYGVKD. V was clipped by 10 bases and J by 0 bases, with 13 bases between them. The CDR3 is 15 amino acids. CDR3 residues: CATNDRSSYNSPLHF. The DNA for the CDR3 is TGTGCCACGAATGACAGGAGCTCCTATAATTCACCCCTCCACTTT.

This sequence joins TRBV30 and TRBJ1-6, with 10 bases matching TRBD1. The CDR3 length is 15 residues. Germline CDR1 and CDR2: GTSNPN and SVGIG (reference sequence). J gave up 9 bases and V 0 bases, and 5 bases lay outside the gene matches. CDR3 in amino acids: CAWSVRDRGGSPLHF. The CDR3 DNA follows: TGTGCCTGGAGTGTGAGGGACAGGGGCGGTTCACCCCTCCACTTT.

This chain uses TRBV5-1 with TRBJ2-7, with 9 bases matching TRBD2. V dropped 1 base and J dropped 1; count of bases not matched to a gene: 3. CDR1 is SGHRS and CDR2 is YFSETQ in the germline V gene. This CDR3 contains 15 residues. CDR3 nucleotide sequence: TGCGCCAGCAGCTTGTTCCTAGCGGGATCCTACGAGCAGTACTTC. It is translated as CASSLFLAGSYEQYF.

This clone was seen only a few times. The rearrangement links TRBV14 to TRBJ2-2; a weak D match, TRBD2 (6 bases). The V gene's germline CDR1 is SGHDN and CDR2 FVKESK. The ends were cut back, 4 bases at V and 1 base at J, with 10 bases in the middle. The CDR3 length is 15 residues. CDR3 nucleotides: TGTGCCAGCAGCCGGGTGCGGGGGAACACCGGGGAGCTGTTTTTT. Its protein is CASSRVRGNTGELFF.